This passage covers 28 T cell receptor beta chains from one sample sequenced in a study of molecular identifiers for immune sequencing clone quantification. TCRdb re-analysed the PCR reads in MiXCR, keeping a single row per CDR3 protein. The data contain some 100,000 distinct CDR3 sequences, 35% to 40% of them seen just once; the ten biggest clones take up roughly 4.2%. The sequenced sample was naive CD8+ T cells from blood, with Jurkat cell RNA spiked in. Subset described: FACS-sorted CD8+CD4-CCR7+CD45RA+ naive T cells. These receptors all stem from a human donor in good health. Some libraries in this study had Jurkat cell RNA spiked in.

In the case of this clonotype: The junction and the germline gene differ at one end; a read error may be behind it. This chain connects TRBV5-3 to TRBJ2-3; a weak D match, TRBD2 (6 bases). TRBV5-3 is an ORF; its function is uncertain. The CDR3 has 16 amino acids. CDR3 DNA sequence: TGTGCCAGCAGCTTGCGCTCGGGAGAGGGCACAGATACGCAGAATTTT. Its translation: CASSLRSGEGTDTQNF.

The J gene is TRBJ1-4, the V gene TRBV9; D may be TRBD1 (6 bases). From germline, CDR1 is SGDLS and CDR2 YYNGEE. The CDR3 is 16 residues long. With 5 bases removed from V and 0 bases from J, the gap between germline ends came to 14 bases. DNA of the CDR3: TGTGCCAGCAGTAAACAGGGTGGGTCAACTAATGAAAAACTGTTTTTT. It specifies CASSKQGGSTNEKLFF.

This clonotype has a handful of counts. The gene calls are TRBV3-1 and TRBJ2-3; TRBD2 matches at 9 bases. CDR1 and CDR2 from the germline V gene are LGHDT and YNNKEL (reference sequence). This CDR3 has 17 amino acids. J was trimmed by 3 bases and V by 0 bases; bases with no gene match: 7. CDR3 sequence: CASSQELAGVRTDTQYF. CDR3 coding DNA: TGTGCCAGCAGCCAAGAATTAGCGGGAGTGAGGACAGATACGCAGTATTTT.

V usage is TRBV12-3 or TRBV12-4 and J usage is TRBJ1-2, with no clear D. CDR3 length equals 11 residues. Trimming stripped 7 bases from V and 7 bases from J, with 10 bases between. CDR3: CASTSGGGYTF. In DNA form, the CDR3 reads TGTGCCAGCACCTCGGGCGGTGGCTACACCTTC.

This clonotype was detected only a few times. CDR3 amino acids: CASSYELTPYEQYF. CDR3 bases: TGTGCCAGCAGTTACGAACTAACGCCCTACGAGCAGTACTTC. V is TRBV6-2 or TRBV6-3 and J is TRBJ2-7, with no clear D. The CDR3 consists of 14 residues. The V end lost 2 bases, the J end lost 2 bases, and 10 bases lay between the germline ends. Germline assignment: CDR1 MNHEY and CDR2 SVGEGT.

This clonotype was observed a handful of times. The chain carries TRBV28 and TRBJ2-3; 7 nucleotides agree with TRBD2. Germline V gives CDR1 MDHEN, CDR2 SYDVKM. V shed 3 bases and J 6 bases; nucleotides not matched to a gene: 3. The CDR3 has 13 residues. The CDR3 nucleotides are TGTGCCAGCAGTTTGGGAGGGATGGATACGCAGTATTTT. This encodes CASSLGGMDTQYF.

V gene TRBV14 combines with J gene TRBJ2-5; no clear D gene. The V gene's germline CDR1 is SGHDN and CDR2 FVKESK. CDR3 length: 17 residues. Trimming shortened V by 3 bases and J by 3 bases, and 20 bases separated the two germline ends. The CDR3 protein is CASSQTRLVVEEETQYF. The DNA for the CDR3 is TGTGCCAGCAGCCAGACTCGACTTGTAGTTGAGGAAGAGACCCAGTACTTC.

The table lists this clonotype with a few counts. V and J are TRBV4-2 and TRBJ2-7; tentative D call: TRBD1 (5 bases). V was cut by 4 bases and J by 5 bases, with 9 bases left in between. The CDR3 covers 12 residues. The germline V gene encodes CDR1 LGHNA and CDR2 YNFKEQ. The CDR3 here is CASSPDSHEQYF. For the CDR3, the DNA is TGTGCCAGCAGCCCAGACAGCCACGAGCAGTACTTC.

This clonotype was counted many times. The chain uses TRBV7-9 and TRBJ2-5; 7 bases line up with TRBD1. The CDR3 has 13 amino acids. Germline V gene sequence: CDR1 SEHNR, CDR2 FQNEAQ (reference sequence). Unmatched junction bases numbered 3, after V lost 5 bases and J lost 3 bases. CDR3 sequence (DNA): TGTGCCAGCAGCGTGACAGGGAAAGAGACCCAGTACTTC. It codes for CASSVTGKETQYF.

V gene TRBV6-2 or TRBV6-3 combines with J gene TRBJ2-7; D is unclear. Germline CDR1 is MNHEY and CDR2 is SVGEGT. Trimming removed 6 bases at V and 7 bases at J, with 13 bases between. This CDR3 spans 12 amino acids. The CDR3 DNA reads TGTGCCAGCAGCCTCGATATTTGGGAGCAGTACTTC. Its protein is CASSLDIWEQYF.

This chain joins TRBV28 and TRBJ2-2, with D tentatively TRBD2 (6 bases). Trimming removed 3 bases from V and 2 bases from J, with 10 bases in between. The length of the CDR3 is 15 residues. Germline V lookup: CDR1 MDHEN, CDR2 SYDVKM. For the CDR3, the DNA is TGTGCCAGCAGTTTCGGCGCGGGAAACACCGGGGAGCTGTTTTTT. The encoded protein is CASSFGAGNTGELFF.

The chain links TRBV15 to TRBJ1-1; TRBD1 matches at 10 bases. V lost 0 bases, J lost 4 bases, and 5 bases stayed unmatched. This CDR3 contains 16 residues. Germline CDR1 is LNHNV and CDR2 is YYDKDF (reference sequence). CDR3 protein: CATSRDVGQGITEAFF. The CDR3 nucleotides are TGTGCCACCAGCAGAGATGTGGGACAGGGGATCACTGAAGCTTTCTTT.

In this sample, this clonotype turned up many times. The CDR3 region has the DNA TGTGCCAGCACCGGGACAGGGGGCTTGGAGACCCAGTACTTC. Translation gives CASTGTGGLETQYF. The chain links TRBV28 to TRBJ2-5; 12 bases are a match to TRBD1. Per germline, CDR1 MDHEN and CDR2 SYDVKM. The CDR3 consists of 14 residues. V lost 7 bases and J lost 5; bases outside the gene matches: 5.

Comments on this clonotype: A much larger clone differs by one base, so this may be a read error. This chain uses TRBV15 with TRBJ1-5; D not certain. Germline V gene lookup returns CDR1 LNHNV and CDR2 YYDKDF (reference sequence). The V end lost 8 bases, the J end lost 0 bases, and 14 bases lay between the germline ends. The CDR3 loop spans 15 amino acids. The CDR3 nucleotides read TGTGCCACCGGCTCTGCGGTCTATAGCAATCAGCCCCAGCATTTT. Its translation is CATGSAVYSNQPQHF.

This clonotype was found many times. The chain joins TRBV12-3 or TRBV12-4 to TRBJ1-1; 7 bases match TRBD1. This CDR3 is built from 14 residues. J was trimmed by 11 bases and V by 7 bases; bases with no gene match: 16. CDR3 in DNA: TGTGCCAGCATTTCTATACAGGGGAGCTCGGAGGCTTTCTTT. This encodes CASISIQGSSEAFF.

With respect to this clonotype: One base away lies a much larger clone, so this may be a sequencing read error. The V and J genes are TRBV25-1 and TRBJ2-7, with D possibly called TRBD1 or TRBD2 (5 bases each). Trimming removed 4 bases at V and 6 bases at J, with 16 bases between. From germline, CDR1 is MGHDK and CDR2 SYGVNS. The CDR3 has 14 residues. CDR3 sequence: CASSVGTGACEQYF. The CDR3 nucleotides are TGTGCCAGCAGTGTGGGGACCGGGGCCTGCGAGCAGTACTTC.

This clonotype was seen once. The chain employs TRBV9 and TRBJ1-6; 7 bases align to TRBD1. Germline V gene lookup returns CDR1 SGDLS and CDR2 YYNGEE. Trimming took 0 bases from V and 7 from J; bases not matched to a gene: 4. CDR3 length equals 15 residues. CDR3 sequence: CASSVEPGGNSPLHF. CDR3 bases: TGTGCCAGCAGCGTAGAGCCAGGGGGGAATTCACCCCTCCACTTT.

This clonotype was seen a few times. The genes are TRBV6-2 or TRBV6-3 and TRBJ2-2; D unclear. V lost 6 bases to trimming and J lost 5 bases, with 4 bases between them. This CDR3 contains 11 residues. The germline V gene has CDR1 MNHEY and CDR2 SVGEGT. The CDR3 DNA sequence: TGTGCCAGCAGGTATACCGGGGAGCTGTTTTTT. The encoded protein is CASRYTGELFF.

A remark on this clonotype: The conserved closing phenylalanine or tryptophan is absent in this CDR3, likely reflecting a read error. The DNA is left out, because the CDR3 cannot be placed on it with certainty; the CDR3 is given as TCRdb lists it. The chain has TRBV7-8 and TRBJ1-2; TRBD1, the D gene given by the table, was not confirmed from the DNA. Termini included, the CDR3 measures 15 amino acids. Germline V lookup: CDR1 SGHVS, CDR2 FQNEAQ. The CDR3 here is CASSSPPAHNYGCTI.

This clonotype was seen more than once but under ten times. The chain carries TRBV15 and TRBJ2-1; D is unresolved. The V end was cut by 0 bases, the J end by 4 bases, with 7 bases between. Germline CDR1 and CDR2: LNHNV and YYDKDF (reference sequence). The CDR3 is 14 residues long. This chain's CDR3 is CATSRDQVYNEQFF. The CDR3 DNA reads TGTGCCACCAGCAGAGATCAAGTTTACAATGAGCAGTTCTTC.

On this clonotype: The germline gene is not matched at one end of the junction; a read error may be the cause. The chain joins TRBV10-3 to TRBJ2-6; TRBD1 matches at 9 bases. Germline values: CDR1 ENHRY, CDR2 SYGVKD. The CDR3 runs to 16 residues. The CDR3 coding sequence is TGTGCCACCGGGACAGGGCTTAGCTCTGGGGCCAACGTCCAGACATTC. Residues: CATGTGLSSGANVQTF.

This rearrangement joins TRBV12-3 or TRBV12-4 to TRBJ2-2, with 9 bases identical to TRBD1. This CDR3 region has 16 residues. V shed 6 bases, J shed 4 bases, and the junction held 9 bases outside the gene matches. The DNA of the CDR3 is TGTGCCAGCAGCCACCAAACAGGGGGCTTCACCGGGGAGCTGTTTTTT. It yields the protein CASSHQTGGFTGELFF.

Worth noting for this clonotype: Possible read error: a much larger clone is one base away. The chain employs TRBV5-6 and TRBJ1-5; D not certain. Germline-derived CDR1 and CDR2 are SGHDT and YYEEEE. V was shortened by 0 bases and J by 6 bases, with 10 bases between the two germline ends. This CDR3 is 14 amino acids long. CDR3: CASSLGWGAQPQHF. CDR3 nucleotide sequence: TGTGCCAGCAGCTTGGGATGGGGAGCTCAGCCCCAGCATTTT.

Concerning this clonotype: A read error may explain this, as a much larger clone is one base away. The V call is TRBV28, the J call TRBJ1-5, with D hard to call. This CDR3 has 14 residues. Germline V gene sequence: CDR1 MDHEN, CDR2 SYDVKM. Here the CDR3 reads CASILGGGNPPQHF. The CDR3 coding sequence is TGTGCCAGTATTCTAGGAGGTGGCAATCCGCCCCAGCATTTT.

This sequence joins TRBV27 and TRBJ1-1, with TRBD1 matching over 8 bases. Looked up from germline, CDR1 is MNHEY and CDR2 is SMNVEV (reference sequence). This CDR3 spans 13 amino acids. Trimming removed 6 bases from V and 5 bases from J; junction bases left unmatched: 5. The CDR3 coding sequence is TGTGCCAGCAGGCAGGGGGCGCGAACTGAAGCTTTCTTT. It encodes CASRQGARTEAFF.

Regarding this clonotype: This may come from a read error, since a much larger clone is one base off. The V and J genes are TRBV7-9 and TRBJ2-3; possible D gene TRBD2, 5 bases. The CDR3 length is 16 residues. Germline CDR1 reads SEHNR; CDR2 reads FQNEAQ (reference sequence). CDR3 amino acids: CASSLLAASSTDTRYF. The CDR3 DNA is TGTGCCAGCAGCTTACTCGCCGCCTCTAGCACAGATACGCGGTATTTT.

The rearrangement links TRBV4-1 to TRBJ2-3; possibly TRBD2 for D (5 bases). The germline V gene has CDR1 MGHRA and CDR2 YSYEKL. The V end was cut by 1 base, the J end by 4 bases, with 18 bases between. The CDR3 contains 17 residues. Written as DNA, the CDR3 is TGCGCCAGCAGCCAAGGGCCCCCTGAAGGGAGCTCAGATACGCAGTATTTT. Its translation is CASSQGPPEGSSDTQYF.

The J gene is TRBJ2-1, the V gene TRBV7-9, with 13 nucleotides matching TRBD2. With V trimmed by 3 bases and J by 6 bases, 5 bases remained unmatched. The CDR3 loop spans 16 amino acids. Germline values: CDR1 SEHNR, CDR2 FQNEAQ (reference sequence). For the CDR3, the DNA is TGTGCCAGCAGCTTCTGGACTAGCGGGGGCCCCAATGAGCAGTTCTTC. Translating gives CASSFWTSGGPNEQFF.